Each of the 29 T cell receptor beta chains below was sequenced from the same sample in a study of blood T cells in healthy people across ages. The second PCR ran roughly 6 to 11 cycles with a sample-barcoded 5' primer and J-beta primers. MiXCR, run by TCRdb on the 5' RACE reads, gives a single entry per CDR3 protein. The sample has roughly 500,000 distinct CDR3 sequences, roughly 28% seen once. Input material: blood. These receptors all stem from a woman in her seventies in good health.

The chain recombines TRBV20-1 with TRBJ1-1; perhaps TRBD1 as D (5 bases). The CDR3 runs 13 residues. CDR1 and CDR2 (germline): DFQATT, SNEGSKA (reference sequence). The V end was cut by 8 bases, the J end by 0 bases, with 13 bases between. CDR3 DNA sequence: TGCAGTACCCGACAGTTCATGAACACTGAAGCTTTCTTT. Translated, it gives CSTRQFMNTEAFF.

In its sample, this clonotype was seen a few times. This chain joins TRBV20-1 and TRBJ1-2, with 9 bases fitting TRBD1. Trimming cost V 2 bases and J 3 bases; bases outside gene matches: 4. The CDR3 spans 14 residues. The germline V gene has CDR1 DFQATT and CDR2 SNEGSKA (reference sequence). The CDR3 reads CSARRDRDDYGYTF. DNA of the CDR3: TGCAGTGCTAGACGGGACAGGGACGACTATGGCTACACCTTC.

This clonotype has only a few counts. The rearrangement links TRBV11-2 to TRBJ2-1, with TRBD2 identical over 10 bases. V lost 4 bases and J lost 4; bases outside the gene matches: 4. Germline CDR1 SGHAT, CDR2 FQNNGV. The CDR3 has 15 amino acids. Written as DNA, the CDR3 is TGTGCCAGCAGCTCGGGTAGCGGGGGGTACAATGAGCAGTTCTTC. This translates into CASSSGSGGYNEQFF.

Only a few counts were recorded for this clonotype. V usage is TRBV29-1 and J usage is TRBJ1-4; no firm D call. Germline lookup yields CDR1 SQVTM and CDR2 ANQGSEA. This CDR3 region has 11 residues. Trimming removed 5 bases from V and 4 bases from J, with 5 bases in between. For the CDR3, the DNA is TGCAGCGTTCGGCGTAATGAAAAACTGTTTTTT. Translated: CSVRRNEKLFF.

The genes are TRBV20-1 and TRBJ2-3, with a possible D match to TRBD2 (5 bases). With 4 bases removed from V and 0 bases from J, the gap between germline ends came to 11 bases. The CDR3 is made up of 14 amino acids. CDR1 DFQATT and CDR2 SNEGSKA come from the germline V gene (reference sequence). The CDR3 DNA is TGCAGTGCTAAGTTGCGGGTTAGCACAGATACGCAGTATTTT. The encoded protein is CSAKLRVSTDTQYF.

The chain is built from TRBV27 and TRBJ2-3; perhaps TRBD2 as D (7 bases). Germline V gives CDR1 MNHEY, CDR2 SMNVEV (reference sequence). CDR3 size: 17 residues. Trimming removed 6 bases at V and 5 bases at J, with 24 bases between. The CDR3 DNA follows: TGTGCCAGCAGCTCCCTGGGGGCGGGAGTGACCGAAGATACGCAGTATTTT. This codes for CASSSLGAGVTEDTQYF.

This chain joins TRBV7-8 and TRBJ2-5, with D possibly called TRBD1 or TRBD2 (5 bases each). Gene TRBJ2-7 matches the end of the DNA better, so the J call may be wrong. The CDR3 is made up of 14 amino acids. Germline V gene sequence: CDR1 SGHVS, CDR2 FQNEAQ. CDR3 amino acids: CASSSGTGWYEQYF. CDR3 sequence (DNA): TGTGCCAGCAGCTCTGGGACGGGCTGGTACGAGCAGTACTTC.

The chain is built from TRBV4-3 and TRBJ2-5, with 7 nucleotides matching TRBD2. The assigned J gene may be wrong: the sequence end matches TRBJ2-1 better. The CDR3 has 15 amino acids. Germline V gene data show CDR1 as LGHNA and CDR2 as YSLEER. CDR3 residues: CASSQEGRGRNEQFF. The CDR3 coding sequence is TGCGCCAGCAGCCAAGAGGGGCGGGGGAGAAATGAGCAGTTCTTC.

The chain employs TRBV11-2 and TRBJ1-1, with D tentatively TRBD1 (5 bases). Germline CDR1 and CDR2: SGHAT and FQNNGV. CDR3 length: 15 amino acids. Trimming took 2 bases from V and 1 from J, leaving 11 bases between them. CDR3: CASSLTPGPNTEAFF. The CDR3 DNA reads as TGTGCCAGCAGCTTAACCCCAGGGCCGAACACTGAAGCTTTCTTT.

The CDR3: CASSSRTRLGAGDEQFF. The CDR3 DNA is TGTGCCAGCAGCTCACGGACTCGACTAGGGGCGGGGGATGAGCAGTTCTTC. The chain employs TRBV7-2 and TRBJ2-1; TRBD2 aligns across 7 bases. The CDR3 consists of 17 residues. With V trimmed by 4 bases and J by 8 bases, 17 bases remained unmatched. Germline loops: CDR1 SGHTA, CDR2 FQGNSA.

On this clonotype itself: Given a much more abundant clone one base away, this may be a read error. The chain uses TRBV12-5 and TRBJ2-7, with 13 bases aligning to TRBD2. The J call could be wrong; TRBJ2-5 is a better fit for the DNA end. Germline lookup yields CDR1 LGHNT and CDR2 FRNRAP. CDR3 length equals 17 residues. The CDR3 reads CASGPGLAGDSHETQYF. The CDR3 coding sequence is TGTGCTAGTGGTCCTGGACTAGCGGGGGATTCCCATGAGACCCAGTACTTC.

V is TRBV20-1 and J is TRBJ2-3, with 9 bases fitting TRBD1. The germline CDR1 and CDR2 sequences are DFQATT and SNEGSKA (reference sequence). J gave up 5 bases and V 6 bases, and 6 bases lay outside the gene matches. This CDR3 has 13 residues. CDR3 nucleotides: TGCAGTGCCCCCCGGACAGGGGAAGATACGCAGTATTTT. It encodes CSAPRTGEDTQYF.

This clonotype has a handful of counts. J is TRBJ2-3 and V is TRBV7-2; 8 bases match TRBD2. This CDR3 comprises 17 residues. V lost 1 base, J lost 2 bases, and 8 bases stayed unmatched. Per the germline V gene, CDR1 is SGHTA and CDR2 is FQGNSA. CDR3 protein: CASSLGFGGGSTDTQYF. CDR3 nucleotides: TGTGCCAGCAGCTTAGGTTTCGGGGGGGGTTCCACAGATACGCAGTATTTT.

Worth noting for this clonotype: One end of the junction is discordant with germline, which a read error may explain. V usage is TRBV20-1 and J usage is TRBJ1-1; TRBD1 aligns across 8 bases. The CDR3 is 15 amino acids. Germline V lookup: CDR1 DFQATT, CDR2 SNEGSKA (reference sequence). As DNA, the CDR3 is TGCAGTGCTAGAGATAGGACAGGGCCGAACATTGAAGCTTTCTTT. It specifies CSARDRTGPNIEAFF.

The chain carries TRBV4-2 and TRBJ2-5; TRBD2 is a possible D gene (6 bases). V lost 8 bases and J lost 5, with 15 bases in between. Germline CDR1 LGHNA, CDR2 YNFKEQ. CDR3 length: 13 amino acids. The DNA of the CDR3 is TGTGCCAGCTCCGCGGGACTTTGGGAGACCCAGTACTTC. Translated, it gives CASSAGLWETQYF.

Only a few counts were recorded for this clonotype. V is TRBV7-2 and J is TRBJ2-5, with no clear D. Germline assignment: CDR1 SGHTA and CDR2 FQGNSA. The CDR3 is made up of 12 amino acids. V gave up 2 bases and J gave up 1 base, with 2 bases separating them. CDR3 sequence: CASSLFQETQYF. Here the CDR3 DNA reads TGTGCCAGCAGCTTATTCCAAGAGACCCAGTACTTC.

This chain connects TRBV5-1 to TRBJ2-7, with 7 bases aligning to TRBD2. J lost 0 bases, V lost 4 bases, and 10 bases had no gene match. The CDR3 loop spans 16 amino acids. CDR1 is SGHRS, CDR2 YFSETQ, per germline. The chain's CDR3 is CASSPLIGGSSYEQYF. The CDR3 DNA follows: TGCGCCAGCAGCCCATTGATCGGGGGGTCCTCCTACGAGCAGTACTTC. The variable domain in full, with the rest retrieved from reference TRBV5-1 and TRBJ2-7, is KAGVTQTPRYLIKTRGQQVTLSCSPISGHRSVSWYQQTPGQGLQFLFEYFSETQRNKGNFPGRFSGRQFSNSRSEMNVSTLELGDSALYLCASSPLIGGSSYEQYFGPGTRLTVT.

The table lists this clonotype with a few counts. This chain joins TRBV6-1 and TRBJ2-3; 13 bases match TRBD2. The germline CDR1 and CDR2 sequences are MNHNS and SASEGT. This CDR3 has 15 residues. Trimming took 9 bases from V and 1 from J; bases not matched to a gene: 4. The CDR3 nucleotides read TGTGCCAGTCAACTAGCGGGGGGGCGCACAGATACGCAGTATTTT. Translated, it gives CASQLAGGRTDTQYF.

CDR3 in amino acids: CASRPRAGSGTEAFF. As DNA, the CDR3 is TGCGCCAGCCGCCCAAGGGCAGGGTCGGGCACTGAAGCTTTCTTT. The genes are TRBV5-1 and TRBJ1-1; maybe TRBD1 (5 bases). The CDR3 runs to 15 residues. With 7 bases removed from V and 4 bases from J, the gap between germline ends came to 20 bases. Per the germline V gene, CDR1 is SGHRS and CDR2 is YFSETQ.

This clonotype was seen a few times. This sequence joins TRBV20-1 and TRBJ1-2, with D hard to call. The CDR3 runs 13 residues. V was cut by 0 bases and J by 6 bases, with 11 bases left in between. Germline-derived CDR1 and CDR2 are DFQATT and SNEGSKA (reference sequence). The DNA of the CDR3 is TGCAGTGCTAGAGATCGCATGACTAATGGCTACACCTTC. The encoded protein is CSARDRMTNGYTF.

The gene calls are TRBV2 and TRBJ2-5, with 8 bases that match TRBD2. The CDR3 contains 15 residues. Germline lookup yields CDR1 SNHLY and CDR2 FYNNEI. The junction had 7 bases not matched to a gene; V was cut back by 2 bases and J by 5 bases. Here the CDR3 DNA reads TGTGCCAGCAGTGAACGGGGGGGAGGTGCGGAGACCCAGTACTTC. Residues: CASSERGGGAETQYF.

The rearrangement uses TRBV10-3 and TRBJ2-5; 11 bases agree with TRBD1. The junction had 5 bases not matched to a gene; V was cut back by 7 bases and J by 4 bases. The length of the CDR3 is 14 residues. CDR1 ENHRY and CDR2 SYGVKD come from the germline V gene. CDR3 amino acids: CAIMSGTGGETQYF. The CDR3 DNA sequence: TGTGCCATCATGAGCGGGACAGGGGGAGAGACCCAGTACTTC.

This chain links TRBV6-2 or TRBV6-3 with TRBJ2-3, with D tentatively TRBD1 (5 bases). CDR1 MNHEY and CDR2 SVGEGT come from the germline V gene. V was cut by 0 bases and J by 5 bases, with 12 bases left in between. The length of the CDR3 is 15 residues. CDR3 coding DNA: TGTGCCAGCAGTTACTCGACAGATACGATAGATACGCAGTATTTT. It codes for CASSYSTDTIDTQYF.

The chain carries TRBV5-6 and TRBJ1-4; D not certain. The CDR3 contains 17 residues. V gave up 0 bases and J gave up 0 bases, with 12 bases separating them. CDR1 and CDR2 (germline): SGHDT, YYEEEE. CDR3 residues: CASSLDERVATNEKLFF. The CDR3 coding sequence is TGTGCCAGCAGCTTGGACGAAAGAGTTGCAACTAATGAAAAACTGTTTTTT.

The chain employs TRBV6-1 and TRBJ2-6, with 8 bases fitting TRBD2. The CDR3 contains 16 residues. Germline values: CDR1 MNHNS, CDR2 SASEGT. The J segment lost 0 bases and the V segment lost 7 bases, leaving 5 bases of the junction unmatched. CDR3 loop: CASKSGGFSGANVLTF. DNA for the CDR3: TGTGCCAGCAAGTCGGGGGGGTTCTCTGGGGCCAACGTCCTGACTTTC.

In its sample, this clonotype was seen a few times. The chain combines TRBV10-3 with TRBJ1-1; D perhaps matches TRBD1 (6 bases). Germline V gives CDR1 ENHRY, CDR2 SYGVKD. The CDR3 has 11 residues. Trimming took off 6 bases at V and 6 bases at J, with 8 bases between the two ends. CDR3 bases: TGTGCCATCAGCGGGGGCCCTGAAGCTTTCTTT. It yields the protein CAISGGPEAFF.

A few counts support this clonotype. The chain has TRBV20-1 and TRBJ1-6; the D gene is possibly TRBD1 (5 bases). The CDR3 spans 13 residues. CDR1 DFQATT and CDR2 SNEGSKA come from the germline V gene (reference sequence). V was pared by 4 bases and J by 8 bases, with 12 bases between. The CDR3 spells CSAKTPGYSPLHF. Here the CDR3 DNA reads TGCAGTGCTAAGACCCCAGGGTATTCACCCCTCCACTTT.

This clonotype was counted between two and nine times. This rearrangement joins TRBV3-1 to TRBJ2-1; 12 bases agree with TRBD2. V trimming: 4 bases; J trimming: 10 bases; junction bases outside the gene matches: 14. Germline V gene lookup returns CDR1 LGHDT and CDR2 YNNKEL (reference sequence). The CDR3 is 17 residues long. CDR3 protein: CASSPRRSSGGAGEQFF. The CDR3 coding sequence is TGTGCCAGCAGCCCGAGACGGTCTAGCGGGGGGGCGGGGGAGCAGTTCTTC.

In its sample, this clonotype was seen a few times. The V gene is TRBV20-1, the J gene TRBJ2-1; TRBD2 agrees at 14 bases. Germline assignment: CDR1 DFQATT and CDR2 SNEGSKA (reference sequence). The CDR3 has 18 residues. With V trimmed by 4 bases and J by 0 bases, 8 bases remained unmatched. CDR3 sequence (DNA): TGCAGTGCTACTCGGACTAGCGGGGGGCGCAGCTCCTACAATGAGCAGTTCTTC. Its translation is CSATRTSGGRSSYNEQFF.